What follows are 23 T cell receptor beta chains derived from one specimen sequenced in a study of blood T cell repertoires in COVID-19. Some clones are missing from TCRdb's copy, which holds only in-frame ones; the method was immunoSEQ multiplex PCR. The table lists 200,000 to 300,000 clones, almost 85% of them singletons. The material sequenced was peripheral blood. All receptors come from a man between 50 and 59 years old with acute or convalescent COVID-19.

This rearrangement joins TRBV6-5 to TRBJ2-3, with D possibly TRBD2 on 5 matching bases. CDR3 size: 15 residues. Germline V gene lookup returns CDR1 MNHEY and CDR2 SVGAGI. Trimming left V 5 bases short and J 2 bases short, with 14 bases between. The CDR3 nucleotides are TGTGCCAGCAGTCCCCGACTAACCAACACAGATACGCAGTATTTT. It yields the protein CASSPRLTNTDTQYF.

The chain joins TRBV27 to TRBJ1-6; TRBD1 matches at 7 bases. V trimming: 5 bases; J trimming: 13 bases; junction bases outside the gene matches: 11. Looked up from germline, CDR1 is MNHEY and CDR2 is SMNVEV (reference sequence). The CDR3 runs to 14 residues. CDR3 region: CASSMTGLGVPLHF. The CDR3 bases are TGTGCCAGCAGTATGACAGGGTTAGGTGTGCCCCTCCACTTT.

Comment on this clone: In the same sample, other DNA sequences code for this CDR3. This chain links TRBV30 with TRBJ1-5, with D perhaps matching TRBD1 (5 bases). The CDR3 extends over 13 amino acids. The ends were cut back, 0 bases at V and 6 bases at J, with 9 bases in the middle. Germline CDR1 GTSNPN, CDR2 SVGIG (reference sequence). In DNA, the CDR3 is TGTGCCTGGAGTGTGCAGGGAGGTCAGCCCCAGCATTTT. Residues: CAWSVQGGQPQHF.

This chain uses TRBV5-1 with TRBJ2-5; 10 nucleotides line up with TRBD1. Germline V gene data show CDR1 as SGHRS and CDR2 as YFSETQ. V lost 0 bases to trimming and J lost 10 bases; unmatched junction nucleotides: 15. This CDR3 spans 17 amino acids. The DNA for the CDR3 is TGCGCCAGCAGCTTGGCGGGGACAGGGGTTAACTTAGCGGGCCAGTACTTC. It yields the protein CASSLAGTGVNLAGQYF. Full variable domain (rest looked up from reference TRBV5-1 and TRBJ2-5): KAGVTQTPRYLIKTRGQQVTLSCSPISGHRSVSWYQQTPGQGLQFLFEYFSETQRNKGNFPGRFSGRQFSNSRSEMNVSTLELGDSALYLCASSLAGTGVNLAGQYFGPGTRLLVL.

The rearrangement joins TRBV2 to TRBJ1-1; no definite D call. With 4 bases removed from V and 3 bases from J, the gap between germline ends came to 9 bases. Germline CDR1 is SNHLY and CDR2 is FYNNEI. CDR3 length: 13 amino acids. In nucleotides, the CDR3 is TGTGCCAGCAGTGCAGAGGCCCACACTGAAGCTTTCTTT. Its protein product is CASSAEAHTEAFF.

This CDR3 reads CASRKGQGWDGYTF. The CDR3 DNA is TGTGCCAGTAGGAAAGGACAGGGGTGGGATGGCTACACCTTC. This chain uses TRBV19 with TRBJ1-2; TRBD1 agrees at 9 bases. Trimming at V came to 6 bases and at J to 6 bases, leaving 8 bases not matched to a gene. This CDR3 spans 14 amino acids. Germline V gene sequence: CDR1 LNHDA, CDR2 SQIVND (reference sequence).

The rearrangement links TRBV14 to TRBJ2-1, with 10 bases that match TRBD1. This CDR3 comprises 16 residues. Germline loops: CDR1 SGHDN, CDR2 FVKESK. After removal of 5 bases from V and 2 bases from J, the junction contained 6 bases not matched to a gene. The CDR3: CASSKYGQGAYNEQFF. The CDR3 coding sequence is TGTGCCAGCAGCAAGTATGGACAGGGGGCCTACAATGAGCAGTTCTTC.

The chain employs TRBV5-5 and TRBJ1-3; unclear D gene. V shed 1 base and J shed 8 bases, with 16 bases lying between them. Germline loops: CDR1 SGHKS, CDR2 YYEKEE (reference sequence). The CDR3 spans 15 residues. CDR3: CASSLNSVPGYTIYF. The CDR3 DNA is TGTGCCAGCAGCTTGAATTCGGTCCCGGGATACACCATATATTTT.

The V and J genes are TRBV28 and TRBJ1-4; D ambiguous. The CDR3 runs to 15 residues. V was clipped by 3 bases and J by 4 bases, with 12 bases between them. CDR1 and CDR2 from the germline V gene are MDHEN and SYDVKM. The CDR3 reads CASSFLIGGNEKLFF. In DNA form, the CDR3 reads TGTGCCAGCAGTTTTCTAATTGGAGGTAATGAAAAACTGTTTTTT.

This rearrangement joins TRBV5-1 to TRBJ2-7, with no clear D. Germline CDR1 is SGHRS and CDR2 is YFSETQ. V lost 4 bases and J lost 2, with 13 bases in between. The CDR3 loop spans 14 amino acids. The CDR3 region is CASSADKIAYEQYF. CDR3 coding DNA: TGCGCCAGCAGCGCCGACAAGATCGCCTACGAGCAGTACTTC. The variable domain in full, completed from reference TRBV5-1 and TRBJ2-7, reads KAGVTQTPRYLIKTRGQQVTLSCSPISGHRSVSWYQQTPGQGLQFLFEYFSETQRNKGNFPGRFSGRQFSNSRSEMNVSTLELGDSALYLCASSADKIAYEQYFGPGTRLTVT.

V is TRBV27 and J is TRBJ2-7; 11 positions agree with TRBD1. J was trimmed by 3 bases and V by 6 bases; bases with no gene match: 7. This CDR3 spans 15 amino acids. Germline V gene data show CDR1 as MNHEY and CDR2 as SMNVEV (reference sequence). DNA for the CDR3: TGTGCCAGCAGCCTTTGGGGGACAGGGGGCTACGAGCAGTACTTC. Amino acid sequence: CASSLWGTGGYEQYF.

The sample holds one count of this clone. V gene TRBV6-4 combines with J gene TRBJ2-2; 7 bases map to TRBD1. J lost 3 bases, V lost 2 bases, and 6 bases had no gene match. Germline lookup yields CDR1 MRHNA and CDR2 SNTAGT. The CDR3 consists of 16 residues. CDR3: CASSDVRGQYTGELFF. In DNA, the CDR3 is TGTGCCAGCAGTGACGTGAGGGGACAGTACACCGGGGAGCTGTTTTTT.

The gene calls are TRBV2 and TRBJ1-5, with TRBD1 matching 10 bases. Germline CDR1 is SNHLY and CDR2 is FYNNEI. The V segment lost 4 bases and the J segment 7 bases; nucleotides outside the gene matches: 4. The CDR3 loop spans 14 amino acids. The CDR3 DNA follows: TGTGCCAGCAGTGGTGACAGGGGGCGGCAGCCCCAGCATTTT. Protein: CASSGDRGRQPQHF.

V is TRBV11-2 and J is TRBJ1-1, with TRBD1 matching 12 bases. The V gene's germline CDR1 is SGHAT and CDR2 FQNNGV. V shed 5 bases and J 5 bases; nucleotides not matched to a gene: 6. The CDR3 spans 15 residues. CDR3 region: CASSLGQGARTEAFF. In nucleotides, the CDR3 is TGTGCCAGCAGCCTGGGACAGGGGGCGCGAACTGAAGCTTTCTTT. Combining the CDR3 with reference TRBV11-2 and TRBJ1-1 gives the whole variable domain EAGVAQSPRYKIIEKRQSVAFWCNPISGHATLYWYQQILGQGPKLLIQFQNNGVVDDSQLPKDRFSAERLKGVDSTLKIQPAKLEDSAVYLCASSLGQGARTEAFFGQGTRLTVV.

The sample holds one count of this clone. The chain links TRBV2 to TRBJ1-4, with D unclear. This CDR3 has 15 residues. The germline CDR1 and CDR2 sequences are SNHLY and FYNNEI. Trimming pared 3 bases from V and 7 bases from J, leaving 15 bases between. CDR3 loop: CASSDAGVPSEKLFF. The CDR3 DNA reads as TGTGCCAGCAGTGACGCAGGCGTTCCGAGTGAAAAACTGTTTTTT.

This clone appeared a few times. V usage is TRBV5-1 and J usage is TRBJ1-2; no definite D call. CDR3 length equals 13 residues. V dropped 5 bases and J dropped 0 bases, with 8 bases sitting between them. CDR1 is SGHRS, CDR2 YFSETQ, per germline. The CDR3 sequence: CASRSHTNYGYTF. As DNA, the CDR3 is TGCGCCAGCAGAAGTCACACTAACTATGGCTACACCTTC.

V usage is TRBV2 and J usage is TRBJ1-4; 9 bases line up with TRBD1. Germline CDR1 SNHLY, CDR2 FYNNEI. The CDR3 length is 13 residues. Losses at the gene ends were 6 bases for V and 8 bases for J; bases not matched to a gene: 4. Written as DNA, the CDR3 is TGTGCCAGCAGCGGGACAGGGAAAGAAAAACTGTTTTTT. As protein: CASSGTGKEKLFF.

The chain has TRBV6-5 and TRBJ2-2; 7 bases fit TRBD2. The J segment lost 8 bases and the V segment lost 7 bases, leaving 13 bases of the junction unmatched. The CDR3 runs 15 residues. Germline V gene data show CDR1 as MNHEY and CDR2 as SVGAGI. CDR3 sequence: CASNWDYRGGGELFF. The CDR3 DNA reads TGTGCCAGCAATTGGGACTATCGGGGAGGGGGGGAGCTGTTTTTT.

The chain uses TRBV5-1 and TRBJ1-3; 8 positions match TRBD1. This CDR3 contains 15 residues. Germline V lookup: CDR1 SGHRS, CDR2 YFSETQ. With V trimmed by 7 bases and J by 7 bases, 13 bases remained unmatched. The CDR3 protein is CASADSDRESNTIYF. In DNA, the CDR3 is TGCGCCAGCGCTGATTCGGACAGGGAAAGCAACACCATATATTTT.

V is TRBV5-1 and J is TRBJ2-3; D perhaps matches TRBD2 (5 bases). Per germline, CDR1 SGHRS and CDR2 YFSETQ. V gave up 1 base and J gave up 6 bases, with 9 bases separating them. The CDR3 has 13 residues. The CDR3 nucleotides read TGCGCCAGCAGCTTGCCCGGGGAGGATACGCAGTATTTT. Amino acid sequence: CASSLPGEDTQYF.

V gene TRBV10-3 combines with J gene TRBJ1-1; no definite D call. The CDR3 contains 11 residues. V was pared by 6 bases and J by 6 bases, with 8 bases between. CDR1 ENHRY and CDR2 SYGVKD come from the germline V gene. The CDR3 DNA reads as TGTGCCATCAGCGAGGCAGCTGAAGCTTTCTTT. This gives the protein CAISEAAEAFF.

The CDR3, as DNA: TGTGCCAGCAGGCTTCCAGGGGCCCCTGAAGCTTTCTTT. Translating gives CASRLPGAPEAFF. V usage is TRBV28 and J usage is TRBJ1-1, with D perhaps TRBD1 (6 bases). Per the germline V gene, CDR1 is MDHEN and CDR2 is SYDVKM. CDR3 size: 13 residues. Trimming pared 6 bases from V and 6 bases from J, leaving 14 bases between. The complete variable domain, with remaining parts taken from reference TRBV28 and TRBJ1-1, reads DVKVTQSSRYLVKRTGEKVFLECVQDMDHENMFWYRQDPGLGLRLIYFSYDVKMKEKGDIPEGYSVSREKKERFSLILESASTNQTSMYLCASRLPGAPEAFFGQGTRLTVV.

CDR3 coding DNA: TGCGCCAGCAGGCCGGGACAGGGAATGGGAAACACCATATATTTT. Translating gives CASRPGQGMGNTIYF. The gene calls are TRBV5-1 and TRBJ1-3; 9 bases are a match to TRBD1. The CDR3 is 15 amino acids. J gave up 4 bases and V 5 bases, and 7 bases lay outside the gene matches. From germline, CDR1 is SGHRS and CDR2 YFSETQ.